The T cell receptor beta chain under discussion was sequenced for a study of shared clonotypes between healthy human individuals (dated by TCRdb to 2019 to 2021). A note on the overall study: Three men and a couple of women, aged 18 to 49 years, made up the cohort. For each donor, CD4 naive and CD4 memory were each given three plates, CD8 naive was given two plates, and CD8 memory was given one plate. To estimate repertoire size and how much clonotypes are shared between individuals, the study performed deep sequencing of blood TCR repertoires from 4 to 6 healthy adults. To increase sequencing depth and limit assay-specific biases, different laboratories used diverse techniques to prepare libraries and sequence TCR repertoires. Between about 0.8 and 9 billion PBMCs per donor were obtained by leukapheresis.

Points the paper makes about the study in general: Compared with non-shared clonotypes, clonotypes shared by all four sorted-subset donors had higher generation probabilities. Only blood was sampled, and tissue TCR repertoires likely differ from those in blood. Pairwise subsampling indicated that sequencing depth was expected to affect the degree of clonotype sharing among donors. Larger estimated clonotype richness was generally found for naive subsets than for memory subsets. The small number of donors limited the genetic and exposure-history diversity represented. When several donors were compared, the shared fraction of clonotypes was about 5% for naive CD4, 3.5% to 4% for naive CD8, 2.3% for memory CD4, and 0.35% to 0.4% for memory CD8. Incomplete sequencing was indicated by rarefaction of sorted-subset datasets, despite the large sequencing depth.

CD8 naive samples were CD45RO-negative cells positively selected for CCR7, giving a CD45RA+CCR7+ population that excluded TemRA cells. The donors were healthy, HIV-negative adults with no recently reported acute infections or vaccinations. Only Caucasian adults living in Nashville, Tennessee, USA were represented among the donors. After blood collection by leukapheresis, PBMCs were isolated using Ficoll-Histopaque density gradient centrifugation and then cryopreserved in the vapor phase of liquid nitrogen. Purity and quantity of every magnetically sorted T cell population were checked by analytical flow cytometry. Genomic DNA was isolated from every sorted fraction and measured by UV absorbance on a Nanodrop 2000c. As to this clone: Its antigen specificity is not known. No base qualities exist here, and no much larger clone lies one base off it.

The CDR3 goes from the cysteine to the phenylalanine over 13 residues. Only the CDR3 part of the read is kept: 39 bases, read in frame from the first base. CDR1 and CDR2 were assigned from the germline V gene as SGHDT and YYEEEE. A distance of 7 bases separates the germline ends of V and J, which lose 0 bases and 3 bases respectively. Using the deep immunoSEQ assay, multiplex PCR amplified TCR CDR3 regions from genomic DNA. Genomic DNA extracted from each cell subset was distributed evenly over all wells of several immunoSEQ 96-well plates, and each plate served as one replicate. For sorted subsets, each replicate PCR was loaded with 200 ng genomic DNA, equivalent to 30,000 to 35,000 T cell genomes. Purified libraries were quantified with a Qubit 3.0 fluorometer, sized on a Bioanalyzer 2100, and re-quantified with the KAPA Library Quantification kit. Every immunoSEQ 96-well plate was sequenced on a separate single-read 150-cycle Illumina NextSeq 550 flow cell. In the authors' own workflow: Because the immunoSEQ output included only junctional sequences and no quality scores, the filtering could not be the same as the filtering used for full-length reads. Sequences were annotated with PyIR, a Python wrapper for IgBLAST v1.9, using IMGT germline references to assign V/J genes and CDR3. Reads were filtered out if the reads had weak V/J assignments (E-value above 1e-6), no CDR3, stop codons, out-of-frame junctions, or ambiguous translated residues. V3J clonotypes were defined as sequences sharing an identical inferred V gene, J gene, and CDR3 amino acid sequence. To compute the percentage overlap between repertoires, the number of shared unique clonotypes was divided by the size of the smaller repertoire. Three approaches were used to assess repertoire richness: RTK rarefaction, the Chao1 estimator, and Recon v2.1 estimates of unobserved clonotypes. Generation probabilities were computed with OLGA for all TCRbeta clonotypes obtained by the gDNA method from several donors. Here the immuneACCESS table is served through TCRdb, limited to in-frame sequences with V and J called. Missing clones are a known gap in these copies; in checked studies unresolved V genes cover under half, and the rest lacks a known reason. Clone size and V and J calls were adopted from that table, with D and trimming inferred from the DNA. In all, the sample holds approximately 600,000 clones, and about 95% of those were seen once. The top ten hold around 0.12% of the sample.

This receptor was obtained from a woman aged 30 to 39 in good health. The chain couples TRBV5-6 to TRBJ2-7; D gene: possibly TRBD1, on 5 matching bases. Sequencing was performed on naive CD8+ T cells sorted from blood. The sample's cell subset or site label, in plain terms: CD45RA+CCR7+. This receptor carries the CDR3 CASSLGTNYEQYF. The DNA sequence is as follows: TGTGCCAGCAGCTTGGGGACAAACTACGAGCAGTACTTC.